This TCR beta chain comes out of a study of shared clonotypes between healthy human individuals. General study findings and limits: Large depth notwithstanding, sorted-subset sequencing proved incomplete by rarefaction. Investigators collected only blood, and repertoires in tissues likely differ.

The CDR3 is 14 amino acids. Looked up from germline, CDR1 is SGHDN and CDR2 is FVKESK. Between the trimmed V and J ends, which lost 3 bases and 5 bases, there was a span of 14 bases. Turning to this clone: Antigen specificity is unknown.

For every subset, genomic DNA was evenly distributed across several immunoSEQ plates. Under the authors' procedure: Junction-only sequences produced by ImmunoSEQ had no quality scores, so filtering differed. TCRdb keeps only in-frame clones here, not all; method: immunoSEQ multiplex PCR. V, J and clone size are taken as reported in that table, and D and trimming were inferred from the DNA itself. The sample holds 850,000 to 1,200,000 clones, around 76% seen once. Input material: memory CD4+ T cells sorted from blood. The subset denotes: CD45RA-negative fraction. The chain couples TRBV14 to TRBJ2-7; TRBD2 might be the D (6 bases). This TCR was recovered from a man in his late teens or twenties in good health. The CDR3 nucleotides are TGTGCCAGCAGCCAGACGGGACTCTGGAACGAGCAGTACTTC. Translated: CASSQTGLWNEQYF.